The 10 T cell receptor beta chains reported below all come from one sample, sequenced in a study of long-term antiretroviral therapy in people with HIV. Version v3.0 of the immunoSEQ assay ran at survey level. The protocol was immunoSEQ multiplex PCR, while the TCRdb copy is restricted to in-frame clones and leaves out a portion. The sample contains about 20,000 clones, around 84% of which appear only once. The material was unsorted PBMCs, obtained 1.8 years before starting antiretroviral therapy. These receptors all come from a woman in her twenties or thirties with HIV.

The V call is TRBV7-8, the J call TRBJ2-1; D remains unclear. Germline-derived CDR1 and CDR2 are SGHVS and FQNEAQ. The CDR3 runs to 16 residues. Trimming removed 1 base from V and 0 bases from J, with 10 bases in between. CDR3 sequence reads: CASSLESHSSYNEQFF. CDR3 coding DNA: TGTGCCAGCAGCTTAGAATCCCACAGCTCCTACAATGAGCAGTTCTTC.

The rearrangement uses TRBV5-6 and TRBJ1-1; no reliable D call. This CDR3 is 14 amino acids long. V lost 4 bases to trimming and J lost 0 bases, with 10 bases between them. CDR1 is SGHDT and CDR2 is YYEEEE in the germline V gene. The CDR3 here is CASSQTAMNTEAFF. CDR3 DNA sequence: TGTGCCAGCAGCCAAACAGCCATGAACACTGAAGCTTTCTTT.

This chain joins TRBV29-1 and TRBJ1-1; D unresolved. The germline V and J ends were trimmed by 7 bases and 2 bases, with 14 bases remaining between them. In germline, CDR1 is SQVTM, CDR2 ANQGSEA. This CDR3 has 13 amino acids. The CDR3 nucleotides are TGCAGCGCTATAAAGGAGTTAAACACTGAAGCTTTCTTT. Protein sequence: CSAIKELNTEAFF.

The chain joins TRBV19 to TRBJ2-1; D not certain. V shed 1 base and J shed 8 bases, with 12 bases lying between them. The length of the CDR3 is 14 residues. Germline-derived CDR1 and CDR2 are LNHDA and SQIVND (reference sequence). CDR3 protein: CASSIAPRWDEQFF. The CDR3, as DNA: TGTGCCAGTAGTATAGCTCCTCGTTGGGATGAGCAGTTCTTC.

The chain carries TRBV11-2 and TRBJ2-7; TRBD1 aligns across 8 bases. Looked up from germline, CDR1 is SGHAT and CDR2 is FQNNGV. The CDR3 has 15 amino acids. V shed 0 bases and J 4 bases; nucleotides not matched to a gene: 5. The DNA of the CDR3 is TGTGCCAGCAGCTTAGAGGCAGGGGGCAGATACGAGCAGTACTTC. Protein sequence: CASSLEAGGRYEQYF. Drawing the rest from reference TRBV11-2 and TRBJ2-7, the complete variable domain is EAGVAQSPRYKIIEKRQSVAFWCNPISGHATLYWYQQILGQGPKLLIQFQNNGVVDDSQLPKDRFSAERLKGVDSTLKIQPAKLEDSAVYLCASSLEAGGRYEQYFGPGTRLTVT.

In nucleotides, the CDR3 is TGTGCCAGTACCTCTCACCTGGGCCTCGGTATGGGGACCGGGGAGCTGTTTTTT. This codes for CASTSHLGLGMGTGELFF. V and J are TRBV19 and TRBJ2-2; D gene ambiguous. The V end lost 7 bases, the J end lost 5 bases, and 26 bases lay between the germline ends. Germline values: CDR1 LNHDA, CDR2 SQIVND (reference sequence). This CDR3 contains 18 residues.

The chain is built from TRBV19 and TRBJ2-7, with D perhaps given as TRBD1 or TRBD2 (6 bases each). V lost 2 bases and J lost 6, with 14 bases in between. Germline V gives CDR1 LNHDA, CDR2 SQIVND (reference sequence). The CDR3 runs 14 residues. The CDR3 bases are TGTGCCAGTAGTATAAACCGGGGGCCCTTCGAGCAGTACTTC. This gives the protein CASSINRGPFEQYF.

The rearrangement joins TRBV6-6 to TRBJ1-1; possible D gene TRBD1, 5 bases. Germline V gene lookup returns CDR1 MNHNY and CDR2 SVGAGI (reference sequence). Trimming left V 7 bases short and J 1 base short, with 10 bases between. The CDR3 is 13 amino acids. CDR3 residues: CASTGAGNTEAFF. CDR3 nucleotide sequence: TGTGCCAGCACCGGGGCGGGGAACACTGAAGCTTTCTTT.

The V gene is TRBV15, the J gene TRBJ1-1; D may be TRBD1 (5 bases). The CDR3 has 15 amino acids. The germline V gene encodes CDR1 LNHNV and CDR2 YYDKDF (reference sequence). Trimming stripped 1 base from V and 4 bases from J, with 13 bases between. Here the CDR3 DNA reads TGTGCCACCAGCAGAGCAGGTGGGGCGCCCACTGAAGCTTTCTTT. As protein: CATSRAGGAPTEAFF. The full variable domain, rest sourced from reference TRBV15 and TRBJ1-1, is DAMVIQNPRYQVTQFGKPVTLSCSQTLNHNVMYWYQQKSSQAPKLLFHYYDKDFNNEADTPDNFQSRRPNTSFCFLDIRSPGLGDTAMYLCATSRAGGAPTEAFFGQGTRLTVV.

The chain employs TRBV27 and TRBJ1-2, with 9 bases that match TRBD1. In germline, CDR1 is MNHEY, CDR2 SMNVEV (reference sequence). The CDR3 loop spans 15 amino acids. Trimming at V came to 3 bases and at J to 8 bases, leaving 10 bases not matched to a gene. Here the CDR3 DNA reads TGTGCCAGCAGTTTGGCGATACCGGGACAGGGAGGCTACACCTTC. Translating it yields CASSLAIPGQGGYTF.